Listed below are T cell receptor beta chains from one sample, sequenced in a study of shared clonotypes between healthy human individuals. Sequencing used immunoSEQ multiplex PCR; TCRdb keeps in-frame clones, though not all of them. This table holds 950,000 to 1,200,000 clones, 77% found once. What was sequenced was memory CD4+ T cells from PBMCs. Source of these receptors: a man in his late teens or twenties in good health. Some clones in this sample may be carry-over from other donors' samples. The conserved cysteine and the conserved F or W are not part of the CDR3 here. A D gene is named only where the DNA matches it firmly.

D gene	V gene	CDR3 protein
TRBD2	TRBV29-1	SVMKSGTTYEQY
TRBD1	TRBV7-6	ASSLDQDRPRTSGANVLT
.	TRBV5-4	ASSLFNSEQY
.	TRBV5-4	ASSPRGGGEQF
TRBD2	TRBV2	ASSLMREKDEQF
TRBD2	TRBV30	AWTLWASGREDTQY
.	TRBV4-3	ASSHTLSMGEQY
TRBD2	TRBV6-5	ASSYVRGSGYEQY
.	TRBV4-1	ASSQDPGRFYGYT
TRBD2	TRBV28	ASTALAALYNEQF
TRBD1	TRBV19	ASRLGQGQH
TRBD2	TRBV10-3	ATGLAGYNEQF
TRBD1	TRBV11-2	ASSPRGTGGPGTQY
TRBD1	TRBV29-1	SVQIPGQGHEQY
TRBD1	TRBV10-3	AISGPGQGSEQY
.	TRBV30	AWSVIYLEAF
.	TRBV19	ASREGKHYGYT
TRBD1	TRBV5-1	ASSPAGTGTNTEAF
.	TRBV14	ASSQGGLAYNEQF
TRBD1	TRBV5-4	ASSWTGTNYGYT
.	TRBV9	ASSVGVESGELF
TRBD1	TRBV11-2	ASSTRTGTAGNTIY
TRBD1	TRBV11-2	ASSRDSSYGYT
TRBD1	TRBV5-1	ASSLGDRGAYNEQF
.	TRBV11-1	ASSYDPTNEKLF
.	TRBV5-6	ASSSGTQNTEAF
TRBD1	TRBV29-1	SVETKTGGREKLF
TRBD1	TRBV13	ASSLVTGGPYEQY
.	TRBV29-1	SVESGTDTGELF
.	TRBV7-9	AQDWDRLSGEQF
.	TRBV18	ASSFEGAGSGNTIY
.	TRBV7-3	ASSLRRSYEQY
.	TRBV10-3	AISEGNGYT
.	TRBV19	ASSIGRNYEQY
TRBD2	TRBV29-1	SVGGSGRGGTQY